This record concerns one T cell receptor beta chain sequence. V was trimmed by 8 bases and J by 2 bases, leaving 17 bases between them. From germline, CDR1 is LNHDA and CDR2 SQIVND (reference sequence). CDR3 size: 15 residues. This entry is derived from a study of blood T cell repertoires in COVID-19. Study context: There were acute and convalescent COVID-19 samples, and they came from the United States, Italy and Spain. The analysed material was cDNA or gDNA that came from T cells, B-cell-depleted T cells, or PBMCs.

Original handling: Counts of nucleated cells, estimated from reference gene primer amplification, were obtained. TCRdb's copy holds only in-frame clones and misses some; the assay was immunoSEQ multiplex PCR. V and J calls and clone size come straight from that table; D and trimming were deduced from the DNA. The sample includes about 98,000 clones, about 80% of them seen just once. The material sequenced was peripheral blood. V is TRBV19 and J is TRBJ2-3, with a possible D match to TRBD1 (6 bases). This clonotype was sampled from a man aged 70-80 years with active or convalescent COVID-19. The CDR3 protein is CASGSGQTFTDTQYF. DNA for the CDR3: TGTGCCAGTGGTTCCGGACAGACATTCACAGATACGCAGTATTTT.